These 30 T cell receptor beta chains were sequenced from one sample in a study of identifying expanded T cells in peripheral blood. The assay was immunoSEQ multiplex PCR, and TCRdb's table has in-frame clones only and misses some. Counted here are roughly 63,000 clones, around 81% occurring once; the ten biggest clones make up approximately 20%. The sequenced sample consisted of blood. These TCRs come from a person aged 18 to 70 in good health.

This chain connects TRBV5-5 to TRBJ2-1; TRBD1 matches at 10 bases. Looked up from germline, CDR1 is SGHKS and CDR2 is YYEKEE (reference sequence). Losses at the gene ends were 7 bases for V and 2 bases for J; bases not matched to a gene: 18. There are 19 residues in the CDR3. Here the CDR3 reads CASWGTGQGDDITYNEQFF. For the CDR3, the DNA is TGTGCCAGCTGGGGAACTGGACAGGGGGACGACATTACCTACAATGAGCAGTTCTTC.

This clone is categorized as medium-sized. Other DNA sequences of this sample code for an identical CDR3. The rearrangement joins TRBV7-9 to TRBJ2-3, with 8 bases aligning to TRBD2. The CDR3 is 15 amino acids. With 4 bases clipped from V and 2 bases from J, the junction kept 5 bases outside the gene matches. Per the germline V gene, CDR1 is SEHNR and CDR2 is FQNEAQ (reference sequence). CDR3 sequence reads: CASSSREANTDTQYF. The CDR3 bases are TGTGCCAGCAGCTCGCGGGAGGCGAACACAGATACGCAGTATTTT. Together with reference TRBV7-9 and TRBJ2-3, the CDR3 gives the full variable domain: DTGVSQNPRHKITKRGQNVTFRCDPISEHNRLYWYRQTLGQGPEFLTYFQNEAQLEKSRLLSDRFSAERPKGSFSTLEIQRTEQGDSAMYLCASSSREANTDTQYFGPGTRLTVL.

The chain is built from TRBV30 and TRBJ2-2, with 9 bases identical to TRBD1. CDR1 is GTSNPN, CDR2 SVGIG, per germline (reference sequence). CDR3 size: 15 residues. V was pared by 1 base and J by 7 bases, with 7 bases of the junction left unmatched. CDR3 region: CAWSDRGLRSGELFF. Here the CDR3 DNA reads TGTGCCTGGAGTGACAGGGGGCTAAGAAGCGGGGAGCTGTTTTTT.

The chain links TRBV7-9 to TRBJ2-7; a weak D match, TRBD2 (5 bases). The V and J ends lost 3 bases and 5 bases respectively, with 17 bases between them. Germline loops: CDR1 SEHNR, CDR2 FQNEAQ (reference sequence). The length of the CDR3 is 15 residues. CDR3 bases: TGTGCCAGCAGCTTTCCCCGGGAAGCCAGGCACGAGCAGTACTTC. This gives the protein CASSFPREARHEQYF.

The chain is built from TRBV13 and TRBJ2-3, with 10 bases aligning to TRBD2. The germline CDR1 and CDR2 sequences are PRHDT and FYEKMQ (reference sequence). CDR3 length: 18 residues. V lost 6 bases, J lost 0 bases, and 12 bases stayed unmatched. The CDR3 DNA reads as TGTGCCAGCAGTTATTTTAGCGGGAGGCCCCCGAGCACAGATACGCAGTATTTT. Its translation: CASSYFSGRPPSTDTQYF. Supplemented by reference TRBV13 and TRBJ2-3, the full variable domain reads AAGVIQSPRHLIKEKRETATLKCYPIPRHDTVYWYQQGPGQDPQFLISFYEKMQSDKGSIPDRFSAQQFSDYHSELNMSSLELGDSALYFCASSYFSGRPPSTDTQYFGPGTRLTVL.

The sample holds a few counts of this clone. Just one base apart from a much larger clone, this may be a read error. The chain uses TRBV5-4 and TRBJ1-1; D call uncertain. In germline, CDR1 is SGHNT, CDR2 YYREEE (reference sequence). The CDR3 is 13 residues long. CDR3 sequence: CASSPNRNTEAFF. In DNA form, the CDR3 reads TGCGCCAGCAGCCCAAACAGAAACACTGAAGCTTTCTTT. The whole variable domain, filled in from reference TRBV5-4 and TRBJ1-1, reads ETGVTQSPTHLIKTRGQQVTLRCSSQSGHNTVSWYQQALGQGPQFIFQYYREEENGRGNFPPRFSGLQFPNYSSELNVNALELDDSALYLCASSPNRNTEAFFGQGTRLTVV.

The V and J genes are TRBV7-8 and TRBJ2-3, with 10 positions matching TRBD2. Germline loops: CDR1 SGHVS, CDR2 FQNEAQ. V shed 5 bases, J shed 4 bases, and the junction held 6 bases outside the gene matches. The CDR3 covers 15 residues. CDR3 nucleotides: TGTGCCAGCAGCGGAATAGCGGGAGGCGCAGATACGCAGTATTTT. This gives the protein CASSGIAGGADTQYF.

The CDR3 DNA follows: TGTGCCAGCAGACCGGGAGAGACCCAGTACTTC. Its protein is CASRPGETQYF. The chain joins TRBV2 to TRBJ2-5; D call uncertain. The germline V and J ends were trimmed by 6 bases and 4 bases, with 6 bases remaining between them. CDR1 and CDR2 from the germline V gene are SNHLY and FYNNEI. The length of the CDR3 is 11 residues.

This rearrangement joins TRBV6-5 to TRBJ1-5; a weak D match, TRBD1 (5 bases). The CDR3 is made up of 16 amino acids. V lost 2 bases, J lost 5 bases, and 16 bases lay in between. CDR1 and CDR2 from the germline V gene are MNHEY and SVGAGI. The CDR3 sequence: CASSYLAGFGDQPQHF. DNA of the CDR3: TGTGCCAGCAGTTACCTGGCAGGGTTTGGAGATCAGCCCCAGCATTTT.

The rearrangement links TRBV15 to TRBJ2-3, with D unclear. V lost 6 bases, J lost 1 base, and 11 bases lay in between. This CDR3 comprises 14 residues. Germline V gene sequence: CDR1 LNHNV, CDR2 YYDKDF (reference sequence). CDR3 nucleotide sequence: TGTGCCACCAGTCAACATACAGGCACAGATACGCAGTATTTT. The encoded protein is CATSQHTGTDTQYF.

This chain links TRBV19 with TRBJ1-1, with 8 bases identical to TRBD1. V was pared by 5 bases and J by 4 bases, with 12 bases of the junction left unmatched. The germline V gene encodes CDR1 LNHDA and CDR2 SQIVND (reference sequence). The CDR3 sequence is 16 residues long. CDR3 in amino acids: CASSLVRDRRATEAFF. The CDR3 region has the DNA TGTGCCAGTAGTCTTGTCCGGGACAGGCGGGCCACTGAAGCTTTCTTT.

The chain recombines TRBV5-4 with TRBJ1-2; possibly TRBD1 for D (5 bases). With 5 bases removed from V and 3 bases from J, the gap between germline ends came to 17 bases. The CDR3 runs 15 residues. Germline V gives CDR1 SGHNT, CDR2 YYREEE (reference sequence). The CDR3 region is CASRGRINLDYGYTF. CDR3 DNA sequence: TGTGCCAGCAGGGGGCGAATTAATCTGGACTATGGCTACACCTTC. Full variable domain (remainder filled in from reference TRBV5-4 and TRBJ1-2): ETGVTQSPTHLIKTRGQQVTLRCSSQSGHNTVSWYQQALGQGPQFIFQYYREEENGRGNFPPRFSGLQFPNYSSELNVNALELDDSALYLCASRGRINLDYGYTFGSGTRLTVV.

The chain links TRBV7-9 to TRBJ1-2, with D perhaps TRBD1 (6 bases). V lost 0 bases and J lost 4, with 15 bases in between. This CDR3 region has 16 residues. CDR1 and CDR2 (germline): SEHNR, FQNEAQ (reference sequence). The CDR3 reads CASSLAPQGVSYGYTF. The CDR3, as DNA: TGTGCCAGCAGCTTAGCCCCACAGGGAGTAAGCTATGGCTACACCTTC.

In DNA form, the CDR3 reads TGTGCCAGCTCATTCAACCGCCTTTACAATGAGCAGTTCTTC. Protein product: CASSFNRLYNEQFF. The chain has TRBV18 and TRBJ2-1, with D hard to call. V lost 5 bases to trimming and J lost 4 bases, with 12 bases between them. This CDR3 spans 14 amino acids. Germline CDR1 and CDR2: KGHSH and LQKENI.

The CDR3 DNA reads TGTGCCAGCAGTGAAGCGGGCAGCTGGCCCTACGAGCAGTACGTC. Translating gives CASSEAGSWPYEQYV. The chain couples TRBV6-1 to TRBJ2-7; D not resolved. CDR1 MNHNS and CDR2 SASEGT come from the germline V gene. V lost 0 bases to trimming and J lost 2 bases, with 11 bases between them. The CDR3 is 15 residues long.

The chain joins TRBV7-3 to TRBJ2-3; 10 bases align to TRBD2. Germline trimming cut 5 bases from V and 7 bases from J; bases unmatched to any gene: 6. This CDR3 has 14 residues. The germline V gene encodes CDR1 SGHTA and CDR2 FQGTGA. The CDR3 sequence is CASSESGGAYTQYF. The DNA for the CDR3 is TGTGCCAGCAGCGAGAGCGGGGGGGCTTATACGCAGTATTTT.

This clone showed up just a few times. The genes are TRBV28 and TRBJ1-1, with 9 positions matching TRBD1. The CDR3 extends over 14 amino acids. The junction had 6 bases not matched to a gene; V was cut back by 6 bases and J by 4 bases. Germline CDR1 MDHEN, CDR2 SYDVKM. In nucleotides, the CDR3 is TGTGCCAGCAGCCTACAGGGGGCTACCACTGAAGCTTTCTTT. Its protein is CASSLQGATTEAFF.

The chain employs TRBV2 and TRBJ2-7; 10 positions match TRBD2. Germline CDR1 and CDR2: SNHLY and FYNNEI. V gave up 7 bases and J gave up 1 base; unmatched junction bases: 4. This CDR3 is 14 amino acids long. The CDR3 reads CASISGRSSYEQYF. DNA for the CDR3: TGTGCCAGCATTAGCGGGAGGTCGTCCTACGAGCAGTACTTC.

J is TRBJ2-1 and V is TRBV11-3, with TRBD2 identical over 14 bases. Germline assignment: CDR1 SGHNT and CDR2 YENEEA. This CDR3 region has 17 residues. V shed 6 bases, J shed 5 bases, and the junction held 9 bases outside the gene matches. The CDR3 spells CASRGLAGVTRDNEQFF. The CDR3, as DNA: TGTGCCAGCAGGGGACTAGCGGGAGTGACGCGTGACAATGAGCAGTTCTTC.

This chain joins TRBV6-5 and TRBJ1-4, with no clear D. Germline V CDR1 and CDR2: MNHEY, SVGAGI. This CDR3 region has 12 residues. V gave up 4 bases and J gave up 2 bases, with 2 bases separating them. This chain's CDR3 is CASSFTNEKLFF. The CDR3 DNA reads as TGTGCCAGCAGTTTTACTAATGAAAAACTGTTTTTT.

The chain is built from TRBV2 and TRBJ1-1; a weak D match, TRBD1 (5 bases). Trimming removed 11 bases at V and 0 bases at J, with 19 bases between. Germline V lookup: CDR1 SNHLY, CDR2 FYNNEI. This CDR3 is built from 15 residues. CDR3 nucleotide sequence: TGTGCCGGCGAGAGTGGGGGGAGGGTGAACACTGAAGCTTTCTTT. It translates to CAGESGGRVNTEAFF.

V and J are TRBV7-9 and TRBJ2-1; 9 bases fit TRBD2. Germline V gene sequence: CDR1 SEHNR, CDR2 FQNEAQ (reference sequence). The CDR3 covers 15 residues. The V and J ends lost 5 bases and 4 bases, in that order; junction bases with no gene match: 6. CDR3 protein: CASSPGLAGYNEQFF. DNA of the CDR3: TGTGCCAGCAGCCCGGGACTAGCAGGTTACAATGAGCAGTTCTTC.

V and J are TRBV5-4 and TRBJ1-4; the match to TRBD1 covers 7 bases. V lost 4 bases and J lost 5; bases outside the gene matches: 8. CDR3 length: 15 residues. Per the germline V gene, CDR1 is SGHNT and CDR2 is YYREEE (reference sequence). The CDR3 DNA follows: TGTGCCAGCAGCCCAGGGGACAGAAAAAATGAAAAACTGTTTTTT. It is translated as CASSPGDRKNEKLFF.

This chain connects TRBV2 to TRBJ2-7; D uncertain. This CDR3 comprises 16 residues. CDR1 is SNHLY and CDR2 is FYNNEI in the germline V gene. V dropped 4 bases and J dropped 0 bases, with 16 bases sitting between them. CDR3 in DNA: TGTGCCAGCAGTGTCGGCGGCCAACGACGCTCCTACGAGCAGTACTTC. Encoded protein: CASSVGGQRRSYEQYF.

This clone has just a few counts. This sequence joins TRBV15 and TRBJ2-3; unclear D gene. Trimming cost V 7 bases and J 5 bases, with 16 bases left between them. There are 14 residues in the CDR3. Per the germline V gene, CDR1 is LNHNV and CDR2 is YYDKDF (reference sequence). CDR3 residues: CATTSPWVGDTQYF. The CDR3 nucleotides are TGTGCCACCACCTCCCCATGGGTGGGAGATACGCAGTATTTT.

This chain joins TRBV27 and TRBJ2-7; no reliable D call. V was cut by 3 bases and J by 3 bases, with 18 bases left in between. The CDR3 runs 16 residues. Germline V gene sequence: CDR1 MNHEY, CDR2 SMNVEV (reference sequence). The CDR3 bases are TGTGCCAGCAGTTTGACGGGCAATATAGGATTCTACGAGCAGTACGTC. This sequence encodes CASSLTGNIGFYEQYV.

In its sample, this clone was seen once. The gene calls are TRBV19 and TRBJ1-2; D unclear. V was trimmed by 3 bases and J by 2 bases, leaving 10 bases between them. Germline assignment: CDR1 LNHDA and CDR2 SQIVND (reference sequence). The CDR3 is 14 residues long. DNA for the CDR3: TGTGCCAGTAGTATCTCGGTAGCCAACTATGGCTACACCTTC. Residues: CASSISVANYGYTF.

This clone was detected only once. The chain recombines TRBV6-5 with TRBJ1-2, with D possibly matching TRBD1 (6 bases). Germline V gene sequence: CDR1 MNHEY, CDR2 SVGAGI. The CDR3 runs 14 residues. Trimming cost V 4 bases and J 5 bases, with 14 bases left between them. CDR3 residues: CASSSPTGGYGYTF. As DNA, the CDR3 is TGTGCCAGCAGTTCCCCGACAGGCGGGTATGGCTACACCTTC.

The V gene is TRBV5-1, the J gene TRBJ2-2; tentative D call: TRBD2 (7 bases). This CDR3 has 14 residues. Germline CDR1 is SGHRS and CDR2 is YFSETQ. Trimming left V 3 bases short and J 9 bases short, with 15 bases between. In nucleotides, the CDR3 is TGCGCCAGCAGCTGGGACTACAGGGAACGGGAGCTGTTTTTT. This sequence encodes CASSWDYRERELFF.

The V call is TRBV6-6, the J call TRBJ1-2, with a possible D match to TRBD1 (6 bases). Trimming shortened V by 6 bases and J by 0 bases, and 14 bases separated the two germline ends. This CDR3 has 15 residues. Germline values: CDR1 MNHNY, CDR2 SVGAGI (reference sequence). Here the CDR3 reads CASRSFGQPNYGYTF. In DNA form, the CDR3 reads TGTGCCAGCAGAAGTTTCGGACAGCCTAACTATGGCTACACCTTC.